The 16 T cell receptor beta chains below were found in one sample sequenced in a study of T cells in Graves' hyperthyroidism and ophthalmopathy. Template material for amplifying TCR beta CDR3 regions consisted of RNA transcripts. First-round RT-PCR of the TCR CDR3 relied on the HTBI primer set. TCRdb called the multiplex PCR reads again in MiXCR, with one record for every CDR3 protein. Of hundreds of thousands of distinct CDR3 sequences in the sample, 20% to 25% are singletons; the top ten hold 73%. The sample was blood. These receptors originate from a middle-aged man with Graves' hyperthyroidism.

This clonotype was detected ten times or more. V gene TRBV2 combines with J gene TRBJ1-4; D remains ambiguous. Looked up from germline, CDR1 is SNHLY and CDR2 is FYNNEI. The CDR3 is made up of 15 amino acids. V gave up 4 bases and J gave up 8 bases, with 17 bases separating them. The CDR3 coding sequence is TGTGCCAGCAGTGCGATGGGGTACGAAAGCGAAAAACTGTTTTTT. It translates to CASSAMGYESEKLFF.

This chain uses TRBV12-3 or TRBV12-4 with TRBJ2-1, with a weak D call TRBD2 (6 bases). This CDR3 is built from 18 residues. The V and J ends lost 5 bases and 2 bases respectively, with 22 bases between them. The CDR3: CASSLTVTPAGTYNEQFF. CDR3 in DNA: TGTGCCAGCAGTCTCACTGTGACCCCGGCGGGGACCTACAATGAGCAGTTCTTC.

This chain links TRBV12-3 or TRBV12-4 with TRBJ1-5, with 7 bases that match TRBD1. V gave up 6 bases and J gave up 1 base; unmatched junction bases: 6. The CDR3 spans 15 residues. CDR3 amino acids: CASRVGGASNQPQHF. The CDR3 DNA reads TGTGCCAGCAGGGTAGGGGGCGCAAGCAATCAGCCCCAGCATTTT.

This clonotype turned up a few times. V usage is TRBV4-1 and J usage is TRBJ2-7, with D possibly being TRBD1 or TRBD2 (5 bases each). V lost 6 bases to trimming and J lost 0 bases, with 18 bases between them. CDR1 is MGHRA and CDR2 is YSYEKL in the germline V gene. CDR3 length: 16 residues. CDR3 loop: CASSPEPGRTSYEQYF. Here the CDR3 DNA reads TGCGCCAGCAGTCCTGAGCCGGGACGGACCTCCTACGAGCAGTACTTC.

This clonotype was seen ten or more times. This chain links TRBV7-9 with TRBJ1-1; D is unclear. Germline CDR1 SEHNR, CDR2 FQNEAQ (reference sequence). The length of the CDR3 is 11 residues. V dropped 2 bases and J dropped 7 bases, with 5 bases sitting between them. CDR3 sequence reads: CASSLNGEAFF. In DNA form, the CDR3 reads TGTGCCAGCAGCTTAAACGGTGAAGCTTTCTTT.

This chain connects TRBV20-1 to TRBJ1-2, with TRBD1 as a possible D gene (5 bases). CDR1 DFQATT and CDR2 SNEGSKA come from the germline V gene (reference sequence). Trimming removed 6 bases at V and 0 bases at J, with 8 bases between. The CDR3 is 12 amino acids. The CDR3 sequence: CSAGGSNYGYTF. DNA of the CDR3: TGCAGTGCGGGGGGGTCTAACTATGGCTACACCTTC.

This clonotype was observed at least ten times. The genes are TRBV12-3 or TRBV12-4 and TRBJ1-2; D not certain. CDR3 length: 14 amino acids. Trimming pared 3 bases from V and 0 bases from J, leaving 8 bases between. This CDR3 reads CASSLNPSNYGYTF. CDR3 nucleotide sequence: TGTGCCAGCAGTTTGAACCCTTCTAACTATGGCTACACCTTC.

This clonotype appeared a few times. The genes are TRBV27 and TRBJ1-6; weak D call: TRBD1 (6 bases). The CDR3 length is 15 residues. CDR1 is MNHEY and CDR2 is SMNVEV in the germline V gene (reference sequence). V was cut by 5 bases and J by 10 bases, with 18 bases left in between. The CDR3 loop is CASSLPPDSGSPLHF. In DNA form, the CDR3 reads TGTGCCAGCAGTCTCCCCCCGGACAGTGGGTCACCCCTCCACTTT.

This clonotype was seen many times. The rearrangement joins TRBV2 to TRBJ2-5; TRBD1 is a possible D gene (5 bases). Germline CDR1 is SNHLY and CDR2 is FYNNEI. The CDR3 covers 12 residues. The germline V and J ends were trimmed by 6 bases and 7 bases, with 12 bases remaining between them. DNA for the CDR3: TGTGCCAGCAGGGTGCAGGGTTGGACCCAGTACTTC. The encoded protein is CASRVQGWTQYF.

A few counts support this clonotype. A much larger clone differs from this one at a single base, so this may be a read error. This sequence joins TRBV28 and TRBJ2-7, with TRBD2 matching 7 bases. The germline V gene encodes CDR1 MDHEN and CDR2 SYDVKM. V shed 3 bases, J shed 5 bases, and the junction held 4 bases outside the gene matches. CDR3 length: 13 amino acids. CDR3 region: CASSLAGANEQYF. DNA for the CDR3: TGTGCCAGCAGTTTGGCGGGAGCTAACGAGCAGTACTTC.

This clonotype was found a few times. J is TRBJ1-1 and V is TRBV7-9; TRBD1 is a possible D gene (5 bases). This CDR3 contains 15 residues. Trimming took off 5 bases at V and 1 base at J, with 14 bases between the two ends. Germline V CDR1 and CDR2: SEHNR, FQNEAQ (reference sequence). The CDR3 nucleotides read TGTGCCAGCAGCCCTAGCAGGGCGGGGAACACTGAAGCTTTCTTT. Translation gives CASSPSRAGNTEAFF.

V usage is TRBV28 and J usage is TRBJ1-5; 8 nucleotides agree with TRBD1. The CDR3 has 14 residues. CDR1 MDHEN and CDR2 SYDVKM come from the germline V gene. Trimming took 3 bases from V and 6 from J; bases not matched to a gene: 4. CDR3 amino acids: CASSLVRGPQPQHF. The CDR3 nucleotides read TGTGCCAGCAGTTTGGTCAGGGGGCCTCAGCCCCAGCATTTT.

This clonotype was picked up a small number of times. This chain uses TRBV6-2 or TRBV6-3 with TRBJ1-1; the D is unclear. V was trimmed by 2 bases and J by 7 bases, leaving 8 bases between them. The CDR3 contains 12 residues. Looked up from germline, CDR1 is MNHEY and CDR2 is SVGEGT. The CDR3 reads CASSYMAGEAFF. DNA of the CDR3: TGTGCCAGCAGTTACATGGCGGGTGAAGCTTTCTTT.

This chain links TRBV3-1 with TRBJ2-7; D gene unclear. CDR1 is LGHDT and CDR2 is YNNKEL in the germline V gene (reference sequence). This CDR3 has 17 residues. With 5 bases removed from V and 2 bases from J, the gap between germline ends came to 22 bases. DNA for the CDR3: TGTGCCAGCAGCTCCATACTCCCTCCAGGCCGCACCTACGAGCAGTACTTC. Amino acid sequence: CASSSILPPGRTYEQYF.

There are many counts of this clonotype. V usage is TRBV20-1 and J usage is TRBJ2-2; weak D call: TRBD2 (5 bases). V was shortened by 0 bases and J by 4 bases, with 9 bases between the two germline ends. The germline V gene encodes CDR1 DFQATT and CDR2 SNEGSKA (reference sequence). This CDR3 has 14 residues. As DNA, the CDR3 is TGCAGTGCTAGAGACGTTGCGGGCACCGGGGAGCTGTTTTTT. As protein: CSARDVAGTGELFF.

This clonotype showed up many times. This chain links TRBV28 with TRBJ1-1; D is uncertain. The V and J ends lost 1 base and 2 bases respectively, with 5 bases between them. The CDR3 has 13 residues. Germline V CDR1 and CDR2: MDHEN, SYDVKM. The CDR3 DNA sequence: TGTGCCAGCAGTTTATATCAAAACACTGAAGCTTTCTTT. Translated: CASSLYQNTEAFF.